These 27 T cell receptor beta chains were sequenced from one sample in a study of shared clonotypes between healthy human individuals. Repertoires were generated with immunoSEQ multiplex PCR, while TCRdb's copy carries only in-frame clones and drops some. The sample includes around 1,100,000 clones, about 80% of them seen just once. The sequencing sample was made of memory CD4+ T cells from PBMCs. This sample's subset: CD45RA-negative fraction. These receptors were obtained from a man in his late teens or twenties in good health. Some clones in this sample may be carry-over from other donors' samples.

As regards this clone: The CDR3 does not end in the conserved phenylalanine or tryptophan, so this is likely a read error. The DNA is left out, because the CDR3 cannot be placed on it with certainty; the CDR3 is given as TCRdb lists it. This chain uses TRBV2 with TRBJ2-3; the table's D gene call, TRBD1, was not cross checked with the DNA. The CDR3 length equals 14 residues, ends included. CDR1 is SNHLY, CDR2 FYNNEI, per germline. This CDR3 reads CASSQNTGTIDLML.

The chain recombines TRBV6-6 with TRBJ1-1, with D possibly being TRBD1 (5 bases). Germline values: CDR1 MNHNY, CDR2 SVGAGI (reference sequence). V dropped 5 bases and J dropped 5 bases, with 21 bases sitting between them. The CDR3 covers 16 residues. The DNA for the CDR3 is TGTGCCAGCAGTGGCAAGGCTTCCGGGACGCGGACTGAAGCTTTCTTT. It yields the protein CASSGKASGTRTEAFF.

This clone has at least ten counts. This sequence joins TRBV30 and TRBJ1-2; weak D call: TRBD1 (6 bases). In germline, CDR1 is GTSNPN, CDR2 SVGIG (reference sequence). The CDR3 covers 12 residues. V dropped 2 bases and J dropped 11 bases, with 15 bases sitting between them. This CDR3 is CAWSTGQPSYTF. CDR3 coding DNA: TGTGCCTGGAGTACCGGACAGCCGAGTTACACCTTC. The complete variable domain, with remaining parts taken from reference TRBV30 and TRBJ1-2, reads SQTIHQWPATLVQPVGSPLSLECTVEGTSNPNLYWYRQAAGRGLQLLFYSVGIGQISSEVPQNLSASRPQDRQFILSSKKLLLSDSGFYLCAWSTGQPSYTFGSGTRLTVV.

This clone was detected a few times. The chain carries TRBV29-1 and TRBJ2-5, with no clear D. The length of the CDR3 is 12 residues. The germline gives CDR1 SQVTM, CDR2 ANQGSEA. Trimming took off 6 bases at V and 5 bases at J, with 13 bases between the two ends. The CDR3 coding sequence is TGCAGCGTCGCGCGTTTATCGGAGACCCAGTACTTC. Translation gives CSVARLSETQYF.

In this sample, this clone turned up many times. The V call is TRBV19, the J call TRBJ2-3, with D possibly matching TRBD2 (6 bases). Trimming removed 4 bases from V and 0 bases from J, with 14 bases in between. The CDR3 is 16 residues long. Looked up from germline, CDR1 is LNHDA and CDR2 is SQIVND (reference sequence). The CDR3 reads CASSRALASSTDTQYF. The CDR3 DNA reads TGTGCCAGTAGTAGGGCCCTAGCGTCAAGCACAGATACGCAGTATTTT.

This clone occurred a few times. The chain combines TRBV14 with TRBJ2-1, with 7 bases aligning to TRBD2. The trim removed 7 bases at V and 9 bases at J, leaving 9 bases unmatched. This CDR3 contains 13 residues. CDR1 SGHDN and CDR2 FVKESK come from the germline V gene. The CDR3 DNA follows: TGTGCCAGCAAGGGGCGGGAGTGGCTTGAGCAGTTCTTC. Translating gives CASKGREWLEQFF. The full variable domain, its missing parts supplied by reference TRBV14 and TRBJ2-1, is EAGVTQFPSHSVIEKGQTVTLRCDPISGHDNLYWYRRVMGKEIKFLLHFVKESKQDESGMPNNRFLAERTGGTYSTLKVQPAELEDSGVYFCASKGREWLEQFFGPGTRLTVL.

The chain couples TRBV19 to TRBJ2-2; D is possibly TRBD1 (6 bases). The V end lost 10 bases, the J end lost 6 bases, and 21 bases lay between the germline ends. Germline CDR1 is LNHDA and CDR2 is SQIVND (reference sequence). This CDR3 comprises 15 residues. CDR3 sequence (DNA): TGTGCCACCCAACCCGGGACACAAGGAGCCGGGGAGCTGTTTTTT. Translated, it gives CATQPGTQGAGELFF.

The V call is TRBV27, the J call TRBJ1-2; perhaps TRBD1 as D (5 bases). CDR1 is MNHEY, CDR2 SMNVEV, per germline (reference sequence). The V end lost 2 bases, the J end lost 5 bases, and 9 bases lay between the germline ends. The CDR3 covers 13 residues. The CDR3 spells CASSLGGEYGYTF. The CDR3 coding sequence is TGTGCCAGCAGTTTAGGGGGAGAATATGGCTACACCTTC.

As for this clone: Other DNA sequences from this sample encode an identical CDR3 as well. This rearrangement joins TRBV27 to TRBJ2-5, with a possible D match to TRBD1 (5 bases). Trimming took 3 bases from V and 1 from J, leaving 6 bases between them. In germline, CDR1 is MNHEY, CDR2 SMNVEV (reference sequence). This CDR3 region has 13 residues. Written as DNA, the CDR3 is TGTGCCAGCAGTTTCAGGGCCCAAGAGACCCAGTACTTC. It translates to CASSFRAQETQYF.

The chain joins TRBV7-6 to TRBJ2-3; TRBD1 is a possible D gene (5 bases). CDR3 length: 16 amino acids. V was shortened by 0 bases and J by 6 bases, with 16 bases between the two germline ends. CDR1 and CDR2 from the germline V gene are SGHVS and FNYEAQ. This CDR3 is CASSLAAAGQRDTQYF. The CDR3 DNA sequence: TGTGCCAGCAGCTTAGCGGCGGCAGGACAAAGGGATACGCAGTATTTT.

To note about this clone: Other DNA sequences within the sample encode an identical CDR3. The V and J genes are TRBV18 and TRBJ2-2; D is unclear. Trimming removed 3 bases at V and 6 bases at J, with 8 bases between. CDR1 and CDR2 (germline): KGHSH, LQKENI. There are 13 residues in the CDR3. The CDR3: CASSPPGSGELFF. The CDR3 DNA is TGTGCCAGCTCACCGCCGGGCTCCGGGGAGCTGTTTTTT.

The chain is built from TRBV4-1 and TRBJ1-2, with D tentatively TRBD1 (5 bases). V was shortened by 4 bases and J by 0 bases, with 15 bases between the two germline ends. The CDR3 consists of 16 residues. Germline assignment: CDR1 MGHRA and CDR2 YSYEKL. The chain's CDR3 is CASSRGAGTSNYGYTF. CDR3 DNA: TGCGCCAGCAGCCGAGGCGCCGGGACGTCTAACTATGGCTACACCTTC.

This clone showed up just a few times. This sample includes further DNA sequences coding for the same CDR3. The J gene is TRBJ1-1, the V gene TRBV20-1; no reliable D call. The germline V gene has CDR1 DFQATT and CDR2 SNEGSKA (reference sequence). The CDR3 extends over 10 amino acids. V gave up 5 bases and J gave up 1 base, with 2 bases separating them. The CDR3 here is CSAGNTEAFF. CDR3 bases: TGCAGTGCTGGGAACACTGAAGCTTTCTTT.

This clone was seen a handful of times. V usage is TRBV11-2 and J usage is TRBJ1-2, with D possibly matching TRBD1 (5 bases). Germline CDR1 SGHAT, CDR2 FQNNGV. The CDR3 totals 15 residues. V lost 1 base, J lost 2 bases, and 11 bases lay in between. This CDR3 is CASSLVNRWNYGYTF. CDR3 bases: TGTGCCAGCAGCTTAGTTAACAGGTGGAACTATGGCTACACCTTC.

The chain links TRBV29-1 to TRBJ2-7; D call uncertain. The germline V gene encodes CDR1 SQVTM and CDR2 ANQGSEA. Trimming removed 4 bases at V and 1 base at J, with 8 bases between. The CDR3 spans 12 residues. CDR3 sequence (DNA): TGCAGCGTTGTTCAGGAGTCCTACGAGCAGTACTTC. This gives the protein CSVVQESYEQYF.

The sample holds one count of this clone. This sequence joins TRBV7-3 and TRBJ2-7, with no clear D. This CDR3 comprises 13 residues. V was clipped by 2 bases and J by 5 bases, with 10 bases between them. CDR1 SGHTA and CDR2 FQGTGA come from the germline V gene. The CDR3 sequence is CASSLGPLDEQYF. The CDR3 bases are TGTGCCAGCAGCTTAGGTCCATTGGACGAGCAGTACTTC.

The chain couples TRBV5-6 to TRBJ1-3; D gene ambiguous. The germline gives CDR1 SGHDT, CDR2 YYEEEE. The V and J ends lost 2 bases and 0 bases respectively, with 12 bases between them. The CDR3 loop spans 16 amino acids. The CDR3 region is CASSFWSKVSGNTIYF. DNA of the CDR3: TGTGCCAGCAGCTTTTGGTCAAAGGTCTCTGGAAACACCATATATTTT. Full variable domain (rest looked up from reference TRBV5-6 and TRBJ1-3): DAGVTQSPTHLIKTRGQQVTLRCSPKSGHDTVSWYQQALGQGPQFIFQYYEEEERQRGNFPDRFSGHQFPNYSSELNVNALLLGDSALYLCASSFWSKVSGNTIYFGEGSWLTVV.

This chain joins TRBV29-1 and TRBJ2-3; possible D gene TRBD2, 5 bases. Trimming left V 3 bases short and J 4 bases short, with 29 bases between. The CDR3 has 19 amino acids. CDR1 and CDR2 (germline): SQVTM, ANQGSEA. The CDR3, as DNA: TGCAGCGTTGATCCCCTGGCATCAGGCGGGTGGGCCGGAGCAGATACGCAGTATTTT. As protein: CSVDPLASGGWAGADTQYF.

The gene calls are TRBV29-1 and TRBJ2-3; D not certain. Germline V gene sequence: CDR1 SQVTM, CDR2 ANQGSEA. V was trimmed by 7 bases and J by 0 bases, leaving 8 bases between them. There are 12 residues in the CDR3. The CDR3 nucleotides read TGCAGCGCCGGGTCTAGCACAGATACGCAGTATTTT. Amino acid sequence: CSAGSSTDTQYF.

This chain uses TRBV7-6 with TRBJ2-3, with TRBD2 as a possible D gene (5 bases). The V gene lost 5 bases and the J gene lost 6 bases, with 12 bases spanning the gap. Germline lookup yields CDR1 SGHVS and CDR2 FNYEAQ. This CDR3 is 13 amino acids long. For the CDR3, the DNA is TGTGCCAGCAGCGGAGGACCGCGGGATACGCAGTATTTT. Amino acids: CASSGGPRDTQYF.

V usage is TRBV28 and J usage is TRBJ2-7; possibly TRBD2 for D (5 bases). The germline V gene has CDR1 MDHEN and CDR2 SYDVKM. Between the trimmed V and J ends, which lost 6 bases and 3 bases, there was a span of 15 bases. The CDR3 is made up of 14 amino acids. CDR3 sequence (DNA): TGTGCCAGCAGCCGCAGCGGAGCCCTCTACGAGCAGTACTTC. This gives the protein CASSRSGALYEQYF.

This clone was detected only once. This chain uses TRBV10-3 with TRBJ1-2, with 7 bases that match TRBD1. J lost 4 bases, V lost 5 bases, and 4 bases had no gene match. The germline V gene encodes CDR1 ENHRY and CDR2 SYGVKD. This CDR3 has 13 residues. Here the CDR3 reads CAISRGTVYGYTF. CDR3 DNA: TGTGCCATCAGTAGGGGGACAGTCTATGGCTACACCTTC.

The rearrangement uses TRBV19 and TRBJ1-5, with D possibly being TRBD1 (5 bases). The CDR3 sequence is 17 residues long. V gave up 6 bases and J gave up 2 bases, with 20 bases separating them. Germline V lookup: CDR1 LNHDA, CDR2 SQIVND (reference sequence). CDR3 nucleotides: TGTGCCAGTAGCACCCCGAGGGCCCGGGGGGGCAATCAGCCCCAGCATTTT. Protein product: CASSTPRARGGNQPQHF.

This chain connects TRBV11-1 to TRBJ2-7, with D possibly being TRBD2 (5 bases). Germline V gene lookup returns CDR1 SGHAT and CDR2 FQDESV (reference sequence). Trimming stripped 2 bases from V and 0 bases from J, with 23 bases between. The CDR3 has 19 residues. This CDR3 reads CASSLSALGPYSHSYEQYF. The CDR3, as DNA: TGTGCCAGCAGCTTAAGCGCACTAGGCCCTTACAGTCACTCCTACGAGCAGTACTTC.

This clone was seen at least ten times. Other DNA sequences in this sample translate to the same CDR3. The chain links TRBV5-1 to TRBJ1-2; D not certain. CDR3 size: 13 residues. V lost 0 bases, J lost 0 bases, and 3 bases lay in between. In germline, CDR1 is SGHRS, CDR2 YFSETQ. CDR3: CASSLEPNYGYTF. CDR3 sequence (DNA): TGCGCCAGCAGCTTGGAGCCTAACTATGGCTACACCTTC.

As DNA, the CDR3 is TGTGCCAGCAGATTAACAGGGGGCTTTGAAAAACTGTTTTTT. Its translation: CASRLTGGFEKLFF. The chain links TRBV2 to TRBJ1-4; 9 bases are a match to TRBD1. CDR3 size: 14 residues. The V gene end was trimmed by 6 bases and the J gene end by 7 bases; junction bases not matched to a gene: 6. Germline CDR1 reads SNHLY; CDR2 reads FYNNEI.

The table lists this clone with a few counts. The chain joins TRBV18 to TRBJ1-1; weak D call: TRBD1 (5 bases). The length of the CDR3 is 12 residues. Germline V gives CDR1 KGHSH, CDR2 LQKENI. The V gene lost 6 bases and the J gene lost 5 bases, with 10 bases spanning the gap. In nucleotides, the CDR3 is TGTGCCAGCTCCCTCGGACAAACTGAAGCTTTCTTT. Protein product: CASSLGQTEAFF.